The 29 T cell receptor beta chains below all came from one sample that was sequenced in a study of spatial heterogeneity in lung cancer (dated by TCRdb to about 2019). The research as a whole found: A correlation was observed between the number of expanded intratumoral alpha and beta TCRs and the tumor nonsynonymous mutation count.

The meaning of the sample's time point label: sample taken at primary tumor resection. Library prep was done by 5' RACE. Instrument on record: NextSeq 500. The public reads were reprocessed in TCRdb via fastp at Q25 and MiXCR, keeping in-frame beta chains. Identical CDR3 proteins give one entry, which carries the most common genes and DNA. The sample table records roughly 3,600 distinct CDR3 sequences; roughly 5% of these occur just once. Of the sample, approximately 12% falls within the top ten clones. The antigens for these receptors are not known. The sample here was lung tumor tissue, taken at surgery. The receptors stem from a female donor with early-stage non-small cell lung cancer.

By frequency in the sample, this clonotype is medium-sized. This chain connects TRBV4-3 to TRBJ2-7; 8 nucleotides align to TRBD1. This CDR3 spans 15 amino acids. The V segment lost 0 bases and the J segment 7 bases; nucleotides outside the gene matches: 8. Germline values: CDR1 LGHNA, CDR2 YSLEER. CDR3 bases: TGCGCCAGCAGCCAAGATGGTGTCAGGGGGCGAGAGCAGTACTTC. This gives the protein CASSQDGVRGREQYF.

By frequency in the sample, this clonotype is medium-sized. The CDR3 here is CASSPGRGGYEQFF. The CDR3 bases are TGTGCCAGCTCACCCGGCCGGGGCGGGTATGAGCAGTTCTTC. The rearrangement uses TRBV18 and TRBJ2-1; D tentatively reads TRBD1 or TRBD2 (5 bases each). The CDR3 length is 14 residues. V was cut by 3 bases and J by 8 bases, with 14 bases left in between. CDR1 is KGHSH, CDR2 LQKENI, per germline.

This clonotype appeared a few times. The chain couples TRBV24-1 to TRBJ2-2; weak D call: TRBD2 (6 bases). Per germline, CDR1 KGHDR and CDR2 SFDVKD. The CDR3 runs to 13 residues. Trimming left V 9 bases short and J 0 bases short, with 7 bases between. CDR3 in amino acids: CATGTSNTGELFF. CDR3 bases: TGTGCCACCGGGACTTCGAACACCGGGGAGCTGTTTTTT.

Relative to its sample, this clonotype is medium-sized (0.01 to 0.1%). The chain uses TRBV29-1 and TRBJ2-5; 11 bases are shared with TRBD2. The CDR3 runs to 13 residues. With 6 bases clipped from V and 2 bases from J, the junction kept 2 bases outside the gene matches. Germline V CDR1 and CDR2: SQVTM, ANQGSEA. The CDR3 is CSVRTSGQETQYF. CDR3 nucleotide sequence: TGCAGCGTCCGGACTAGCGGGCAAGAGACCCAGTACTTC.

By its share, this clonotype is medium-sized (0.01 to 0.1%). V is TRBV7-3 and J is TRBJ2-5; TRBD2 agrees at 12 bases. This CDR3 comprises 15 residues. CDR1 and CDR2 (germline): SGHTA, FQGTGA. The J segment lost 2 bases and the V segment lost 5 bases, leaving 3 bases of the junction unmatched. CDR3 loop: CASSRTSGEQETQYF. The CDR3 nucleotides are TGTGCCAGCAGCCGGACTAGCGGGGAACAAGAGACCCAGTACTTC.

This clonotype ranks as medium-sized. The chain joins TRBV6-2 or TRBV6-3 to TRBJ2-7, with D maybe TRBD2 (5 bases). Germline CDR1 MNHEY, CDR2 SVGEGT. This CDR3 contains 13 residues. The V end lost 4 bases, the J end lost 1 base, and 8 bases lay between the germline ends. The CDR3 DNA is TGTGCCAGCAGTTTCCCGGGGTCCTACGAGCAGTACTTC. This translates into CASSFPGSYEQYF.

This clonotype counts as medium-sized. The genes are TRBV3-1 and TRBJ2-2, with 7 positions matching TRBD1. The CDR3 runs to 14 residues. Trimming cost V 7 bases and J 5 bases; bases outside gene matches: 7. Germline values: CDR1 LGHDT, CDR2 YNNKEL (reference sequence). The chain's CDR3 is CASTTTGTTGELFF. CDR3 nucleotide sequence: TGTGCCAGCACCACGACAGGGACGACCGGGGAGCTGTTTTTT.

This clonotype is labeled medium-sized (0.01 to 0.1%). The genes are TRBV20-1 and TRBJ2-7; D possibly corresponds to TRBD2 (6 bases). From germline, CDR1 is DFQATT and CDR2 SNEGSKA (reference sequence). The V and J ends lost 3 bases and 4 bases respectively, with 10 bases between them. The CDR3 has 12 amino acids. Here the CDR3 reads CSASGGRYEQYF. The CDR3 region has the DNA TGCAGTGCTAGTGGGGGGAGGTACGAGCAGTACTTC.

This chain uses TRBV6-6 with TRBJ1-4; 9 bases match TRBD1. This CDR3 region has 14 residues. V lost 9 bases to trimming and J lost 7 bases; unmatched junction nucleotides: 9. CDR1 MNHNY and CDR2 SVGAGI come from the germline V gene (reference sequence). As DNA, the CDR3 is TGTGCCAGTTTGGAGGGACAGGGTTCTGAAAAACTGTTTTTT. Translation: CASLEGQGSEKLFF.

Relative to its sample, this clonotype is medium-sized. This chain connects TRBV12-3 or TRBV12-4 to TRBJ2-4; possible D gene TRBD2, 5 bases. This CDR3 contains 15 residues. V was shortened by 0 bases and J by 0 bases, with 6 bases between the two germline ends. The CDR3 here is CASSLAGLAKNIQYF. The DNA for the CDR3 is TGTGCCAGCAGTTTAGCAGGACTAGCCAAAAACATTCAGTACTTC.

This clonotype is classed as large. The chain uses TRBV7-2 and TRBJ2-1; D gene ambiguous. Germline assignment: CDR1 SGHTA and CDR2 FQGNSA. Trimming cost V 1 base and J 1 base, with 8 bases left between them. CDR3 length equals 15 residues. CDR3 region: CASSLDKGSYNEQFF. The CDR3 bases are TGTGCCAGCAGCTTAGATAAGGGTTCCTACAATGAGCAGTTCTTC.

The chain carries TRBV7-2 and TRBJ1-1; D is undetermined. V shed 5 bases and J shed 7 bases, with 8 bases lying between them. CDR3 length: 11 residues. Germline lookup yields CDR1 SGHTA and CDR2 FQGNSA. The CDR3 here is CASSPSLEAFF. The CDR3 DNA follows: TGTGCCAGCAGCCCCTCCCTTGAAGCTTTCTTT.

This clonotype rates as medium-sized. The chain has TRBV6-1 and TRBJ2-3; weak D call: TRBD1 (5 bases). Between the trimmed V and J ends, which lost 6 bases and 4 bases, there was a span of 17 bases. This CDR3 contains 15 residues. Per the germline V gene, CDR1 is MNHNS and CDR2 is SASEGT. The CDR3 nucleotides are TGTGCCAGCAGGTGGGGTCAGGGATGGGCAGATACGCAGTATTTT. Translation gives CASRWGQGWADTQYF.

This clonotype is classed as medium-sized. The chain uses TRBV29-1 and TRBJ2-3; 10 nucleotides line up with TRBD2. Trimming removed 4 bases from V and 1 base from J; junction bases left unmatched: 8. The CDR3 is 16 amino acids. Per the germline V gene, CDR1 is SQVTM and CDR2 is ANQGSEA. The CDR3 is CSVAPRAGGGTDTQYF. CDR3 sequence (DNA): TGCAGCGTTGCCCCCCGAGCGGGAGGGGGCACAGATACGCAGTATTTT.

This clonotype was seen many times. The rearrangement links TRBV7-2 to TRBJ2-3; 10 positions agree with TRBD2. Per the germline V gene, CDR1 is SGHTA and CDR2 is FQGNSA. The CDR3 loop spans 17 amino acids. V lost 4 bases, J lost 6 bases, and 13 bases stayed unmatched. DNA for the CDR3: TGTGCCAGCAGCTCCCACTCGGGAGCGGGGGGGCGGGATACGCAGTATTTT. Amino acid sequence: CASSSHSGAGGRDTQYF.

This clonotype is large within its sample. V gene TRBV11-1 combines with J gene TRBJ1-1; D is unresolved. The CDR3 totals 13 residues. V lost 10 bases to trimming and J lost 0 bases, with 12 bases between them. The germline CDR1 and CDR2 sequences are SGHAT and FQDESV (reference sequence). The chain's CDR3 is CATTAGLNTEAFF. The CDR3 nucleotides are TGTGCCACCACTGCGGGGTTGAACACTGAAGCTTTCTTT.

This clonotype was detected ten times or more. The CDR3 carries no conserved terminal phenylalanine or tryptophan, so it likely arises from a read error. This chain joins TRBV20-1 and TRBJ2-1; D ambiguous. Trimming removed 0 bases from V and 0 bases from J, with 12 bases in between. The CDR3 sequence is 16 residues long. Germline lookup yields CDR1 DFQATT and CDR2 SNEGSKA (reference sequence). CDR3: CSARDSLVTSYNEQFL. CDR3 in DNA: TGCAGTGCTAGAGATTCTTTGGTGACCTCCTACAATGAGCAGTTCCTC.

This clonotype is medium-sized within its sample. V and J are TRBV7-2 and TRBJ2-1; 13 bases align to TRBD2. The V gene's germline CDR1 is SGHTA and CDR2 FQGNSA. This CDR3 has 15 residues. The ends lost 4 bases at V and 7 bases at J; junction bases unmatched: 4. The CDR3 DNA is TGTGCCAGCAGCTGGACTAGCGGGAGTAAGAATGAGCAGTTCTTC. It encodes CASSWTSGSKNEQFF.

By proportion, this clonotype is medium-sized (0.01 to 0.1%). The genes are TRBV15 and TRBJ2-2; D is uncertain. Per germline, CDR1 LNHNV and CDR2 YYDKDF (reference sequence). CDR3 length equals 15 residues. Trimming cost V 0 bases and J 6 bases, with 11 bases left between them. The CDR3 DNA follows: TGTGCCACCAGCAGAGATAAAAGGGAAGCCGGGGAGCTGTTTTTT. It encodes CATSRDKREAGELFF.

Sample share makes this clonotype medium-sized. The chain combines TRBV10-3 with TRBJ2-5; unclear D gene. V was clipped by 9 bases and J by 0 bases, with 8 bases between them. There are 12 residues in the CDR3. Germline assignment: CDR1 ENHRY and CDR2 SYGVKD. The CDR3 sequence: CAIGRDQETQYF. The DNA for the CDR3 is TGTGCCATAGGACGGGACCAAGAGACCCAGTACTTC.

This clonotype is termed medium-sized (0.01 to 0.1%). The rearrangement joins TRBV5-6 to TRBJ1-5; D perhaps matches TRBD1 (5 bases). V dropped 1 base and J dropped 6 bases, with 14 bases sitting between them. This CDR3 has 15 residues. Germline V gene data show CDR1 as SGHDT and CDR2 as YYEEEE. The CDR3 DNA sequence: TGTGCCAGCAGCTTGACCGGCAGCGGGGGTCAGCCCCAGCATTTT. It is translated as CASSLTGSGGQPQHF.

This clonotype is medium-sized within its sample. The V gene is TRBV6-1, the J gene TRBJ1-6; 7 nucleotides match TRBD1. This CDR3 contains 17 residues. After removal of 10 bases from V and 0 bases from J, the junction contained 12 bases not matched to a gene. CDR1 and CDR2 from the germline V gene are MNHNS and SASEGT. The CDR3: CAIPGTASSSYNSPLHF. For the CDR3, the DNA is TGTGCCATTCCCGGGACAGCGAGCAGCTCCTATAATTCACCCCTCCACTTT.

In its sample, this clonotype was seen a few times. V is TRBV5-6 and J is TRBJ1-4; D not certain. Trimming removed 4 bases from V and 4 bases from J, with 17 bases in between. CDR1 is SGHDT, CDR2 YYEEEE, per germline. The CDR3 consists of 16 residues. This CDR3 is CASSEGFLGNNEKLFF. The CDR3 DNA sequence: TGTGCCAGCAGCGAAGGCTTCTTAGGAAATAATGAAAAACTGTTTTTT.

This clonotype has a handful of counts. The rearrangement links TRBV11-2 to TRBJ2-1; 7 bases fit TRBD2. V shed 4 bases, J shed 6 bases, and the junction held 6 bases outside the gene matches. This CDR3 comprises 14 residues. CDR1 is SGHAT, CDR2 FQNNGV, per germline. DNA of the CDR3: TGTGCCAGCAGCTCCGGGGGAGGGGTCAATGAGCAGTTCTTC. As protein: CASSSGGGVNEQFF. The full variable domain, completed using reference TRBV11-2 and TRBJ2-1, is EAGVAQSPRYKIIEKRQSVAFWCNPISGHATLYWYQQILGQGPKLLIQFQNNGVVDDSQLPKDRFSAERLKGVDSTLKIQPAKLEDSAVYLCASSSGGGVNEQFFGPGTRLTVL.

This clonotype is deemed medium-sized. The rearrangement uses TRBV20-1 and TRBJ2-3; 8 bases match TRBD2. Trimming cost V 1 base and J 1 base; bases outside gene matches: 13. The length of the CDR3 is 18 residues. Germline V gene data show CDR1 as DFQATT and CDR2 as SNEGSKA (reference sequence). The CDR3 DNA reads as TGCAGTGCTAGAGGGATCGTTTTTAGCGGGAAGGGCACAGATACGCAGTATTTT. Residues: CSARGIVFSGKGTDTQYF.

By its share, this clonotype is medium-sized (0.01 to 0.1%). The chain is built from TRBV5-1 and TRBJ2-2, with 14 positions matching TRBD2. Germline CDR1 is SGHRS and CDR2 is YFSETQ. The CDR3 loop spans 17 amino acids. J lost 2 bases, V lost 4 bases, and 4 bases had no gene match. The CDR3 DNA sequence: TGCGCCAGCAGCAATGGACTAGCGGGGGGAAACACCGGGGAGCTGTTTTTT. Translated, it gives CASSNGLAGGNTGELFF.

This clonotype is termed medium-sized. CDR3 DNA: TGTGCCAGCAGGGGTCTAGCGGCCAAAGAGACCCAGTACTTC. Its translation: CASRGLAAKETQYF. The V gene is TRBV6-5, the J gene TRBJ2-5; 7 bases align to TRBD2. Looked up from germline, CDR1 is MNHEY and CDR2 is SVGAGI. This CDR3 has 14 amino acids. Trimming cost V 6 bases and J 3 bases; bases outside gene matches: 7.

In its sample, this clonotype ranks as medium-sized. This chain links TRBV7-2 with TRBJ2-1; 9 nucleotides line up with TRBD1. The V gene's germline CDR1 is SGHTA and CDR2 FQGNSA. The CDR3 consists of 16 residues. V was clipped by 5 bases and J by 6 bases; unmatched bases: 11. As DNA, the CDR3 is TGTGCCAGCAGCAGACGAGGGACAGGGATGGTCAATGAGCAGTTCTTC. This codes for CASSRRGTGMVNEQFF.

Within the sample, this clonotype is medium-sized. The rearrangement links TRBV20-1 to TRBJ1-1; TRBD1 aligns across 7 bases. V was pared by 5 bases and J by 6 bases, with 12 bases of the junction left unmatched. Germline loops: CDR1 DFQATT, CDR2 SNEGSKA (reference sequence). The CDR3 consists of 14 residues. CDR3 sequence reads: CSAGGGDRVAEAFF. CDR3 bases: TGCAGTGCTGGGGGAGGAGACAGGGTAGCTGAAGCTTTCTTT.